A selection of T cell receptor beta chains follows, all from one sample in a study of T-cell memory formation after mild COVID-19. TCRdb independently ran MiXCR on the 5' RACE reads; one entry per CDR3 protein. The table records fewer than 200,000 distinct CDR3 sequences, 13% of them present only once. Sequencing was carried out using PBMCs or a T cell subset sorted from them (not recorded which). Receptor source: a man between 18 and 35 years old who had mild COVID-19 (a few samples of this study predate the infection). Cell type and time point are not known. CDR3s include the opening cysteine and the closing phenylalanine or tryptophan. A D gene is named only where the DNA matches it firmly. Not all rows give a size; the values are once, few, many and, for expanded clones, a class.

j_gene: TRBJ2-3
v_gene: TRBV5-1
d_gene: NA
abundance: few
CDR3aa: CASSLGKDTQYF
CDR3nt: TGCGCCAGCAGCTTGGGGAAAGATACGCAGTATTTT

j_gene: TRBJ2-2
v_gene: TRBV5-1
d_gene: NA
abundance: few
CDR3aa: CASSLVLGAGTGELFF
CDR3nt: TGCGCCAGCAGCTTGGTGCTGGGGGCAGGGACCGGGGAGCTGTTTTTT

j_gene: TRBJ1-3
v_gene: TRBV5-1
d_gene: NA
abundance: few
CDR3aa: CASTTDYGNTIYF
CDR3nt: TGCGCCAGCACCACAGATTACGGAAACACCATATATTTT

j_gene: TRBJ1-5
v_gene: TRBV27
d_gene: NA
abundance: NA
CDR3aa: CASSLRGHGQPQHF
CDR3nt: TGTGCCAGCAGTCTCAGGGGACATGGACAGCCCCAGCATTTT

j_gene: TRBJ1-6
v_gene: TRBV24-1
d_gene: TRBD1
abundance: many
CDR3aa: CATSDPRDRVGGYNSPLHF
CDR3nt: TGTGCCACCAGTGATCCCCGGGACAGGGTAGGGGGTTATAATTCACCCCTCCACTTT

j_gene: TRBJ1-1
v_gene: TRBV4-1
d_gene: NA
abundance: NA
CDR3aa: CASSHPAQGSEAFF
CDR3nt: TGCGCCAGCAGCCACCCAGCCCAGGGTTCTGAAGCTTTCTTT

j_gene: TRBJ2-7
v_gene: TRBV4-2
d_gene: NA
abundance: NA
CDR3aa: CASSQDRLGSYEQYF
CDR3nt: TGTGCCAGCAGCCAAGATAGGCTAGGCTCCTACGAGCAGTACTTC

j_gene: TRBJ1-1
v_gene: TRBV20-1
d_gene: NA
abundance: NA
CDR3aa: CSANRNLNTEAFF
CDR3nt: TGCAGTGCTAACAGGAACCTGAACACTGAAGCTTTCTTT

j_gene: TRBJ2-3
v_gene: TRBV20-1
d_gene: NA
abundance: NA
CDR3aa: CSARTAPADTQYF
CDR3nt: TGCAGTGCTAGAACAGCCCCAGCAGATACGCAGTATTTT

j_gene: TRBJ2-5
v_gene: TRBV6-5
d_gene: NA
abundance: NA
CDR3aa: CASSYAGRGETQYF
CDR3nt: TGTGCCAGCAGTTACGCGGGGAGAGGGGAGACCCAGTACTTC

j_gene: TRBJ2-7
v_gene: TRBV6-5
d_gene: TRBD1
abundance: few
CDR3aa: CASSGTGGEQYF
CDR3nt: TGTGCCAGCAGTGGGACAGGGGGCGAGCAGTACTTC

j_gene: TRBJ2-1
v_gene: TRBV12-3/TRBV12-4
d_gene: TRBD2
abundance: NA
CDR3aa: CASSLSLLASYNEQFF
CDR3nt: TGTGCCAGCAGTTTATCCCTACTAGCGTCCTACAATGAGCAGTTCTTC

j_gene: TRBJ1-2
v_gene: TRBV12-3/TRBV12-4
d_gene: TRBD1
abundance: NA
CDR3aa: CASSLRDRSHYGYTF
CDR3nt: TGTGCCAGCAGCCTCCGGGACAGGAGCCACTATGGCTACACCTTC

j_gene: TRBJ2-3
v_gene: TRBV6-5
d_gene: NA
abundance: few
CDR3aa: CASMRDRGRTDTQYF
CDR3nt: TGTGCCAGCATGCGGGACAGAGGGCGCACAGATACGCAGTATTTT

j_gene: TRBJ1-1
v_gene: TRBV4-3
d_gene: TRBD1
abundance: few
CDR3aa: CASSQETGRNTEAFF
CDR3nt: TGCGCCAGCAGCCAAGAGACAGGGAGGAACACTGAAGCTTTCTTT

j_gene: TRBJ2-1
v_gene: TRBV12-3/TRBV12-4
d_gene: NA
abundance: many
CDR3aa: CASSFYNEQFF
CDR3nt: TGTGCCAGCAGTTTCTACAATGAGCAGTTCTTC

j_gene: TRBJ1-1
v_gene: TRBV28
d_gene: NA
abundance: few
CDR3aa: CASSLRIRGTFF
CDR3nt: TGTGCCAGCAGTTTAAGAATTCGGGGAACTTTCTTT

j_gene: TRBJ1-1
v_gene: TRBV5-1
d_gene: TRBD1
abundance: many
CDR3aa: CASSSGTEGTEAFF
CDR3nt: TGCGCCAGCAGCTCCGGGACAGAGGGGACTGAAGCTTTCTTT

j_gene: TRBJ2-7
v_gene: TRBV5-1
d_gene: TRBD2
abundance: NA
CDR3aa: CASSYLTSGVLLGQYF
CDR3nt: TGCGCCAGCAGCTACCTGACTAGCGGGGTGCTTCTGGGGCAGTACTTC

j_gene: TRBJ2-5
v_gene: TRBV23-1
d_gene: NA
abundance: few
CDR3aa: CASRLTGTEETQYF
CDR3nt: TGCGCCAGCAGGTTGACCGGGACCGAAGAGACCCAGTACTTC

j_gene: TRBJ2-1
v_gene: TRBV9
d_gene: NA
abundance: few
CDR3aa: CASSAIRRENEQFF
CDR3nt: TGTGCCAGCAGCGCGATTCGCAGGGAGAATGAGCAGTTCTTC

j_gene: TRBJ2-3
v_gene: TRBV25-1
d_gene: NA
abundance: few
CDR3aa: CASSASGRTLGDTQYF
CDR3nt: TGTGCCAGCAGTGCATCGGGCCGAACCCTAGGTGATACGCAGTATTTT

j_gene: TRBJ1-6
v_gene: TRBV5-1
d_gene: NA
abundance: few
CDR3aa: CASSLEASPLHF
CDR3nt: TGCGCCAGCAGCTTGGAGGCTTCACCCCTCCACTTT

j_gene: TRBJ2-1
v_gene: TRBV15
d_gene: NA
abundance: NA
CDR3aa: CATSREGDEQFF
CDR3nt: TGTGCCACCAGCAGAGAGGGGGATGAGCAGTTCTTC

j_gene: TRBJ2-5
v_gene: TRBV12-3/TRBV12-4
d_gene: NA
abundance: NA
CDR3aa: CASRGSGRETQYF
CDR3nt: TGTGCCAGCAGGGGAAGCGGTCGGGAGACCCAGTACTTC

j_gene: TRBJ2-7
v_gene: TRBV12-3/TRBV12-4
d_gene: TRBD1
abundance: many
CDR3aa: CASRTTGADEQYF
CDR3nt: TGTGCCAGCAGGACCACAGGGGCGGACGAGCAGTACTTC

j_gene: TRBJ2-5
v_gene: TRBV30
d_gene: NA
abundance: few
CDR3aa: CAWNGVWRQETQYF
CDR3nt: TGTGCCTGGAACGGGGTTTGGCGCCAAGAGACCCAGTACTTC

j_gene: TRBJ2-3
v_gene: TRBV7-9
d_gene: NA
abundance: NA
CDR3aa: CASSPASSDQADTQYF
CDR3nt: TGTGCCAGCAGCCCCGCGAGCAGCGACCAGGCAGATACGCAGTATTTT

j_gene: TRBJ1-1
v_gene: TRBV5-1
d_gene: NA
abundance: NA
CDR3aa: CASSLEAGFHTEAFF
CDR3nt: TGCGCCAGCAGCTTGGAAGCAGGGTTCCACACTGAAGCTTTCTTT

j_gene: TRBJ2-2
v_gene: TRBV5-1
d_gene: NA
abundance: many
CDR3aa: CASSLAAGMNTGELFF
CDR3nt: TGCGCCAGCAGCTTGGCGGCGGGCATGAACACCGGGGAGCTGTTTTTT

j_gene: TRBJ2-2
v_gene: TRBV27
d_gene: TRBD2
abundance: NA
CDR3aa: CASSLFSLAGMDGELFF
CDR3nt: TGTGCCAGCAGTTTATTCTCCCTAGCGGGGATGGACGGGGAGCTGTTTTTT

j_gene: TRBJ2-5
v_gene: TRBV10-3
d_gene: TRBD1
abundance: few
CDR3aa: CAISAGDRGWQTQYF
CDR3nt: TGTGCCATCAGTGCCGGGGACAGGGGGTGGCAGACCCAGTACTTC

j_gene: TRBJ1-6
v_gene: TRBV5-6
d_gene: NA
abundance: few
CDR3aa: CASSLRGVYSPLHF
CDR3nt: TGTGCCAGCAGCTTGCGCGGGGTATATTCACCCCTCCACTTT

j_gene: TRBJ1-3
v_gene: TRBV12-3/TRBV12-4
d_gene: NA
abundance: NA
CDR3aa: CASVMGAGNTIYF
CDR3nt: TGTGCCAGCGTCATGGGTGCAGGCAACACCATATATTTT

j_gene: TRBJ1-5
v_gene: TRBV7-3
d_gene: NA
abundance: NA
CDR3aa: CASSRSENQPQHF
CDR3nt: TGTGCCAGCAGCCGCTCGGAGAATCAGCCCCAGCATTTT

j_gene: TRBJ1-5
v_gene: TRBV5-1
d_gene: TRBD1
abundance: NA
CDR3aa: CASSPTGRDQPQHF
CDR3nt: TGCGCCAGCAGCCCGACAGGGCGAGATCAGCCCCAGCATTTT

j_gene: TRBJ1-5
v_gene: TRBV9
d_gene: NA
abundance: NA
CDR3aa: CASSPAGQNNQPQHF
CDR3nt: TGTGCCAGCAGCCCCGCCGGACAGAACAATCAGCCCCAGCATTTT

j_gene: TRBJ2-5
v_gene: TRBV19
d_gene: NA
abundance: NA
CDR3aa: CASSTQVPETQYF
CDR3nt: TGTGCCAGTAGTACACAGGTCCCGGAGACCCAGTACTTC

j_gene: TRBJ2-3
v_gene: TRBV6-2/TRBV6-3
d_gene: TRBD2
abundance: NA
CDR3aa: CASSPAGGPSDTQYF
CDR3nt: TGTGCCAGCAGTCCAGCGGGGGGGCCGTCAGATACGCAGTATTTT

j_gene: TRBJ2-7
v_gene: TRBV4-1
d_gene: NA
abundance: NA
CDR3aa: CASSQLLPGNYEQYF
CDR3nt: TGCGCCAGCAGCCAGCTACTCCCAGGTAACTACGAGCAGTACTTC

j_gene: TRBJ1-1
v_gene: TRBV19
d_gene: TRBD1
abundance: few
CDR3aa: CASRNRGLNTEAFF
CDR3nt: TGTGCCAGTAGAAACAGGGGGTTGAACACTGAAGCTTTCTTT